In this sample, the clone carrying this TCR beta chain turned up once. The antigen is not known. The authors spiked synthetic TCR analog templates into each PCR. Repertoires were generated with immunoSEQ multiplex PCR, while TCRdb's copy carries only in-frame clones and drops some. The table includes under 120,000 clones, approximately 86% detected once. This sample stems from a study of PD-L1 blockade in urothelial cancer. Study context: Investigators checked blood 3 weeks (second dose) and 6 weeks after treatment start. When blood samples were assessed, the median T cell count was some 150,000.

Overall study findings and caveats: Tumor-associated clones in blood expanded more at 3 weeks in durable-benefit patients.

Trimming took 4 bases from V and 4 from J, leaving 15 bases between them. Per germline, CDR1 SGDLS and CDR2 YYNGEE. This CDR3 comprises 15 residues. This receptor was identified in a man aged 45 to 65 with urothelial cancer. This specimen consisted of PBMCs, obtained around atezolizumab (anti-PD-L1) treatment. This sequence joins TRBV9 and TRBJ1-5; TRBD1 is a possible D gene (6 bases). The CDR3 sequence is CASSYPGQVNQPQHF. The CDR3 nucleotides read TGTGCCAGCAGCTACCCGGGACAAGTAAATCAGCCCCAGCATTTT.